This is a list of T cell receptor beta chains from one sample in a study of naive and memory T cell subsets. Each CDR3 protein gets one entry after TCRdb re-called the 5' RACE reads with MiXCR. The data show 50,000 to 65,000 distinct CDR3 sequences, with under 10% seen just once and 9.8% held by the top ten. The receptors here all came from a female donor in good health. The CDR3 runs from the conserved cysteine through the conserved F or W. D genes are given only for firm matches. A clone size is listed for some rows: how often the clone was seen (once, few, many), or a class if it is expanded.

TRBJ1-5,TRBV7-4,few,TRBD1,TGTGCCAGCAGCTCAAAGGGACAGGGCACGAATCAGCCCCAGCATTTT,CASSSKGQGTNQPQHF
TRBJ1-3,TRBV6-2/TRBV6-3,many,.,TGTGCCAGCAGACGAATAGGGGGAGCCTCTGGAAACACCATATATTTT,CASRRIGGASGNTIYF
TRBJ2-3,TRBV5-6,few,TRBD2,TGTGCCAGCAGCCGGACTAGGTTAGCAGATACGCAGTATTTT,CASSRTRLADTQYF
TRBJ2-7,TRBV5-1,few,TRBD1,TGCGCCAGCAGCTTAGGGACAGGGGGCTCCTACGAGCAGTACTTC,CASSLGTGGSYEQYF
TRBJ1-1,TRBV5-1,many,.,TGCGCCAGCAGCCCCTTGGGGTACACAGGGACTGAAGCTTTCTTT,CASSPLGYTGTEAFF
TRBJ2-3,TRBV14,.,.,TGTGCCAGCAGCCACCTAAGGCCCGGGGCTCTGGCTACGCAGTATTTT,CASSHLRPGALATQYF
TRBJ2-4,TRBV2,few,.,TGTGCCAGCAGTGAACTGGCAGCGATACTAGCCAAAAACATTCAGTACTTC,CASSELAAILAKNIQYF
TRBJ2-2,TRBV28,few,.,TGTGCCAGCCGGCGGCGTCTGGCGGGCTCCGGGGAGCTGTTTTTT,CASRRRLAGSGELFF
TRBJ1-6,TRBV7-9,many,TRBD1,TGTGCCAGCAGCTTAGGCGACAGGGGGCATTCACCCCTCCACTTT,CASSLGDRGHSPLHF
TRBJ1-1,TRBV4-2,many,.,TGTGCCAGCAGCTGGGAGGGACGGGACACTGAAGCTTTCTTT,CASSWEGRDTEAFF
TRBJ1-1,TRBV28,many,.,TGTGCCAGCAGGGCGGGGCCGATGAACACTGAAGCTTTCTTT,CASRAGPMNTEAFF
TRBJ2-3,TRBV6-1,.,.,TGTGCCAGCAGTGAATGGGAAACCGATACGCAGTATTTT,CASSEWETDTQYF
TRBJ2-6,TRBV28,many,TRBD1,TGTGCCAGCACCCAGGGGACAGGGGGCCTAACTGGGGCCAACGTCCTGACTTTC,CASTQGTGGLTGANVLTF
TRBJ1-2,TRBV12-3/TRBV12-4,many,TRBD1,TGTGCCAGCACTATACAGGGGAATTATGGCTACACCTTC,CASTIQGNYGYTF
TRBJ1-6,TRBV12-3/TRBV12-4,.,.,TGTGCCAGCAGTTTAGCGCCTTATAATTCACCCCTCCACTTT,CASSLAPYNSPLHF
TRBJ1-1,TRBV3-1,many,TRBD1,TGTGCCAGCAGCCCCCAGACAGGGCCTGAAGCTTTCTTT,CASSPQTGPEAFF
TRBJ2-7,TRBV7-2,.,TRBD1,TGTGCCAGCAGCCGGATGTCCGGGACAGGCGCCTACGAGCAGTACTTC,CASSRMSGTGAYEQYF
TRBJ1-1,TRBV6-6,many,.,TGTGCCAGCAAAGCGATGGGGGGGGACGAAGCTTTCTTT,CASKAMGGDEAFF
TRBJ1-1,TRBV12-3/TRBV12-4,many,.,TGTGCCAGCAGGTCGGGGGGGGCGGGCACTGAAGCTTTCTTT,CASRSGGAGTEAFF
TRBJ1-2,TRBV20-1,.,.,TGCAGTGCTAGAGATCTCCTGGCATCGTCCTCCTATGGCTACACCTTC,CSARDLLASSSYGYTF
TRBJ1-2,TRBV27,.,TRBD1,TGTGCCAGCGTTAGGACAGGGGGATCTGGCTACACCTTC,CASVRTGGSGYTF
TRBJ2-3,TRBV28,many,TRBD1,TGTGCCAGCAGTTTACGTTCAGGGGGAAGGAATACGCAGTATTTT,CASSLRSGGRNTQYF
TRBJ2-3,TRBV5-4,few,TRBD2,TGTGCCAGCAGCTCCGGGACTAGCCCCGGTACGCAGTATTTT,CASSSGTSPGTQYF
TRBJ1-4,TRBV12-3/TRBV12-4,few,.,TGTGCCAGCAGTTTCCGGGGCCGGTTTGAAAAACTGTTTTTT,CASSFRGRFEKLFF
TRBJ2-1,TRBV6-2/TRBV6-3,few,TRBD2,TGTGCCAGCAGTTACGATGGCGGGGGGGTTAAGAATGAGCAGTTCTTC,CASSYDGGGVKNEQFF
TRBJ1-1,TRBV18,.,.,TGTGCCAGCTCACCATTCCGAGGGCGCGGGGTCACTGAAGCTTTCTTT,CASSPFRGRGVTEAFF
TRBJ1-2,TRBV6-1,few,.,TGTGCCAGCAGTGTAACCCTGTTCGAGGACTATGGCGACACCTTC,CASSVTLFEDYGDTF
TRBJ2-3,TRBV7-9,many,TRBD2,TGTGCCAGCAGCTTTTCCCTAGCGGGGAGCACAGATACGCAGTATTTT,CASSFSLAGSTDTQYF
TRBJ2-2,TRBV28,many,.,TGTGCCAGCAGTTTCCCCGGGACCCGGGGAACCGGGGAGCTGTTTTTT,CASSFPGTRGTGELFF
TRBJ1-4,TRBV6-2/TRBV6-3,few,.,TGTGCCAGCAGTTACGGAGGGGTCGGAAATGAAAAACTGTTTTTT,CASSYGGVGNEKLFF
TRBJ1-2,TRBV6-2/TRBV6-3,.,.,TGTGCCAGCAGCATCCCGGACAGTCTTAACTATGGCTACACCTTC,CASSIPDSLNYGYTF
TRBJ1-1,TRBV7-2,few,.,TGTGCCAGCAGGCAGGGGCAAGGAGTCGCGAACGCTGAAGCTTTCTTT,CASRQGQGVANAEAFF
TRBJ1-2,TRBV27,few,TRBD1,TGTGCCAGCAGTTTAAGGGGACAGACTCAAGCCAACTATGGCTACACCTTC,CASSLRGQTQANYGYTF
TRBJ2-4,TRBV4-2,.,.,TGTGCCAGCAGCCAAGTTTGGCTAGCTGCGGTCAAAAGCAAAAACATTCAGTACTTC,CASSQVWLAAVKSKNIQYF
TRBJ2-1,TRBV18,few,.,TGTGCCAGCTCACAGGAGATGGGCAATGAGCAGTTCTTC,CASSQEMGNEQFF
TRBJ1-5,TRBV20-1,many,.,TGCAGTGCTGAAAAACGCAATCAGCCCCAGCATTTT,CSAEKRNQPQHF
TRBJ1-5,TRBV19,many,TRBD1,TGTGCCAGTAAGGGACAGGCTTTTTATAGCAATCAGCCCCAGCATTTT,CASKGQAFYSNQPQHF
TRBJ2-5,TRBV4-2,few,TRBD1,TGTGCCAGCAGCCCCCGGACAGGCGAAGAGACCCAGTACTTC,CASSPRTGEETQYF
TRBJ1-4,TRBV20-1,.,TRBD1,TGCAGTGCTAGAACGGACAGGGGTGGTGAAAAACTGTTTTTT,CSARTDRGGEKLFF
TRBJ2-6,TRBV28,.,TRBD1,TGTGCCAGCAGCCAACAGGGGACCGGGGCCAACGTCCTGACTTTC,CASSQQGTGANVLTF
TRBJ1-1,TRBV19,many,TRBD1,TGTGCCAGTAGTCCCCGGGACAGGCTCTCTTCAGAAGCTTTCTTT,CASSPRDRLSSEAFF
TRBJ2-2,TRBV7-3,many,.,TGTGCCAGCAGCTTAATGGGGAGATCAACCGGGGAGCTGTTTTTT,CASSLMGRSTGELFF
TRBJ1-1,TRBV18,many,.,TGTGCCAGCTCACCACTTGACCTGAACACTGAAGCTTTCTTT,CASSPLDLNTEAFF
TRBJ1-2,TRBV29-1,many,TRBD1,TGCAGCCAACGGACAGGGGGCGGCTACACCTTC,CSQRTGGGYTF
TRBJ2-3,TRBV5-1,few,.,TGCGCCAGCAGCTTGTCGCGTCTCGAAGATACGCAGTATTTT,CASSLSRLEDTQYF
TRBJ1-3,TRBV12-3/TRBV12-4,many,.,TGTGCCAGCAGTTTAGGTCCCTTTAAGTCCACCATATATTTT,CASSLGPFKSTIYF
TRBJ2-1,TRBV20-1,many,.,TGCAGTGCTAGAGGGTACAATGAGCAGTTCTTC,CSARGYNEQFF
TRBJ2-5,TRBV3-1,few,.,TGTGCCAGCAGCCAAGAAAGGTCCAGCGGGCGCTCCCAAGAGACCCAGTACTTC,CASSQERSSGRSQETQYF
TRBJ2-1,TRBV4-1,many,TRBD2,TGCGCCAGCAGCCAAGATCTGGTAGCGGGGTTAGTTGAGCAGTTCTTC,CASSQDLVAGLVEQFF
TRBJ1-3,TRBV18,many,.,TGTGCCAGCTCGGAGAGGGACCTCTCTGGAAACACCATATATTTT,CASSERDLSGNTIYF
TRBJ2-1,TRBV28,few,.,TGTGCCAGCACCTCGAACCGGGACTGGGCCCTTGAGCAGTTCTTC,CASTSNRDWALEQFF
TRBJ1-5,TRBV4-3,many,.,TGCGCCAGCAGCCAAGAGATTGGGCAGCCCCAGCATTTT,CASSQEIGQPQHF
TRBJ1-1,TRBV7-9,few,.,TGTGCCAGCCTCTTACAGGGCAAAATGAACACTGAAGCTTTCTTT,CASLLQGKMNTEAFF
TRBJ2-7,TRBV5-1,many,TRBD2,TGCGCCAGCAGCCAGAGGCGGGGGGCCGACGAGCAGTACTTC,CASSQRRGADEQYF
TRBJ2-2,TRBV14,many,TRBD1,TGTGCCAGCAGCCTGTGGACAGGGATCGGGGAGCTGTTTTTT,CASSLWTGIGELFF
TRBJ2-5,TRBV5-1,.,.,TGCGCCAGCAGCCGCCAGGGAGAAGAGACCCAGTACTTC,CASSRQGEETQYF
TRBJ2-6,TRBV6-2/TRBV6-3,.,.,TGTGCCAGCAGGGAGGGCCAGGGTTATGCCTCTGGGGCCAACGTCCTGACTTTC,CASREGQGYASGANVLTF
TRBJ2-1,TRBV7-2,many,.,TGTGCCAGCAGCCACCGAGGGGGGCTAACCTACAATGAGCAGTTCTTC,CASSHRGGLTYNEQFF